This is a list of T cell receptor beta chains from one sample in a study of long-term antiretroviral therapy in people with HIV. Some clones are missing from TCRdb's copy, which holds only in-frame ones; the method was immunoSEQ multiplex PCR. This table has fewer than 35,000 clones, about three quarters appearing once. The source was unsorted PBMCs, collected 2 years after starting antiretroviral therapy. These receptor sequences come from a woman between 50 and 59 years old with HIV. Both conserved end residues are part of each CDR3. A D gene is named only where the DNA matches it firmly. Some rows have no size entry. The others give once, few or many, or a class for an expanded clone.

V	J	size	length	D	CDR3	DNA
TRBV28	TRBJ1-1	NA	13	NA	CASRPQGSTEAFF	TGTGCCAGCAGACCACAGGGTTCCACTGAAGCTTTCTTT
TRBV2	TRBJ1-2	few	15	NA	CASREQEVGNYGYTF	TGTGCCAGCAGAGAACAGGAGGTGGGTAACTATGGCTACACCTTC
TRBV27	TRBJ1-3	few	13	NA	CASRKQDGNTIYF	TGTGCCAGCCGAAAACAGGACGGAAACACCATATATTTT
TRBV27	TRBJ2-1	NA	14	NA	CASSPMGRANEQFF	TGTGCCAGCAGCCCAATGGGTCGGGCAAATGAGCAGTTCTTC
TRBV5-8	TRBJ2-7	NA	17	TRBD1	CASSFRRQGAKSYEQYF	TGTGCCAGCAGCTTCCGCCGACAGGGGGCGAAATCGTACGAGCAGTACTTC
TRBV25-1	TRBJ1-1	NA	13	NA	CASSEFGDTEAFF	TGTGCCAGCAGTGAATTTGGCGACACTGAAGCTTTCTTT
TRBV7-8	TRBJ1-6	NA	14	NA	CASSRGDSMGPLHF	TGTGCCAGCAGCCGGGGGGACTCCATGGGACCCCTCCACTTT
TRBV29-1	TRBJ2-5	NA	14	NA	CSVVFGHSQETQYF	TGCAGCGTTGTCTTCGGCCACTCCCAAGAGACCCAGTACTTC
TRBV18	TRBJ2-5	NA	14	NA	CASSPTELQETQYF	TGTGCCAGCTCACCGACAGAGCTCCAAGAGACCCAGTACTTC
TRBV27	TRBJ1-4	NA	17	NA	CASSLFGVRSTNEKLFF	TGTGCCAGCAGTTTATTTGGGGTTAGGTCAACTAATGAAAAACTGTTTTTT
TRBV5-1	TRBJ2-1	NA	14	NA	CATRLESSYNEQFF	TGCGCCACCAGGCTAGAGAGCTCCTACAATGAGCAGTTCTTC
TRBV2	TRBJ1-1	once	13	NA	CASSEYSMAEAFF	TGTGCCAGCAGTGAATATAGTATGGCTGAAGCTTTCTTT
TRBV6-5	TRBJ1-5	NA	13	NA	CASSLDLNQPQHF	TGTGCCAGCAGCCTGGACCTTAATCAGCCCCAGCATTTT
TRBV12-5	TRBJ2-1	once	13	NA	CASGLVGSDEQFF	TGTGCTAGTGGTTTGGTAGGGTCCGATGAGCAGTTCTTC
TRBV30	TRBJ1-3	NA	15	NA	CARLTQGNSGNTIYF	TGTGCCCGACTCACGCAGGGTAACTCTGGAAACACCATATATTTT
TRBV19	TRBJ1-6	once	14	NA	CASALTGYNSPLHF	TGTGCCAGCGCCCTTACAGGTTATAATTCACCCCTCCACTTT